The 20 T cell receptor beta chains given below trace back to one sample, sequenced in a study of long-term antiretroviral therapy in people with HIV. A v3.0 immunoSEQ assay was performed at survey level. Clones were sequenced by immunoSEQ multiplex PCR, and TCRdb holds only the in-frame ones, with some missing. The sample includes some 31,000 clones, nearly 90% of them seen just once. Sequences were derived from unsorted PBMCs, sampled 1.1 years after starting antiretroviral therapy. The receptors originated from a man between 18 and 29 years old with HIV.

The rearrangement uses TRBV4-2 and TRBJ2-6, with D hard to call. Germline V CDR1 and CDR2: LGHNA, YNFKEQ. Trimming took 0 bases from V and 0 from J, leaving 12 bases between them. The CDR3 runs 18 residues. CDR3 DNA sequence: TGTGCCAGCAGCCAAGAGGAGAATATGGGCTCTGGGGCCAACGTCCTGACTTTC. Translated, it gives CASSQEENMGSGANVLTF.

This clone was recorded once. The J gene is TRBJ2-1, the V gene TRBV7-6; TRBD2 agrees at 10 bases. The length of the CDR3 is 15 residues. Germline CDR1 and CDR2: SGHVS and FNYEAQ. V dropped 6 bases and J dropped 8; count of bases not matched to a gene: 10. For the CDR3, the DNA is TGTGCCAGCAGTCGGAGCGGGGGGGCCGTAGATGAGCAGTTCTTC. This translates into CASSRSGGAVDEQFF.

This clone was detected only a few times. This chain links TRBV6-1 with TRBJ2-7; TRBD1 might be the D (6 bases). Germline assignment: CDR1 MNHNS and CDR2 SASEGT. The CDR3 runs to 15 residues. V dropped 7 bases and J dropped 1 base, with 17 bases sitting between them. The CDR3 is CASKTEQGGSYEQYF. The CDR3 DNA is TGTGCCAGCAAAACGGAACAGGGTGGATCCTACGAGCAGTACTTC.

V and J are TRBV6-1 and TRBJ1-1; the D is unclear. V was cut by 3 bases and J by 3 bases, with 11 bases left in between. Germline CDR1 and CDR2: MNHNS and SASEGT. CDR3 size: 14 residues. The CDR3, as DNA: TGTGCCAGCAGTGAGGGGAATGAGGACACTGAAGCTTTCTTT. This codes for CASSEGNEDTEAFF.

V is TRBV5-6 and J is TRBJ2-7; D tentatively fits TRBD1 or TRBD2 (5 bases each). The V end lost 4 bases, the J end lost 1 base, and 12 bases lay between the germline ends. CDR1 and CDR2 from the germline V gene are SGHDT and YYEEEE. The CDR3 extends over 14 amino acids. CDR3 bases: TGTGCCAGCAGCCCGGGACCGGGGTCCTACGAGCAGTACTTC. It encodes CASSPGPGSYEQYF.

V and J are TRBV7-9 and TRBJ1-5; D gene uncertain. Trimming removed 1 base at V and 7 bases at J, with 5 bases between. The CDR3 consists of 12 residues. From germline, CDR1 is SEHNR and CDR2 FQNEAQ (reference sequence). The CDR3 DNA sequence: TGTGCCAGCAGCTTAGGTCCCCAGCCCCAGCATTTT. This encodes CASSLGPQPQHF.

The J gene is TRBJ1-2, the V gene TRBV4-2; D perhaps matches TRBD1 (6 bases). The CDR3 extends over 18 amino acids. Germline lookup yields CDR1 LGHNA and CDR2 YNFKEQ. V lost 0 bases, J lost 4 bases, and 21 bases lay in between. This CDR3 reads CASSQDGTGIIFSYGYTF. CDR3 DNA: TGTGCCAGCAGCCAAGATGGCACAGGGATCATATTTAGCTATGGCTACACCTTC.

The V and J genes are TRBV7-8 and TRBJ2-7; D unclear. The length of the CDR3 is 15 residues. Trimming pared 5 bases from V and 0 bases from J, leaving 14 bases between. Germline V gene lookup returns CDR1 SGHVS and CDR2 FQNEAQ. DNA for the CDR3: TGTGCCAGCAGCCCGCTCCGATTTAGCTCCTACGAGCAGTACTTC. This gives the protein CASSPLRFSSYEQYF.

The sample holds one count of this clone. This rearrangement joins TRBV5-1 to TRBJ1-2; weak D call: TRBD1 (5 bases). The CDR3 extends over 14 amino acids. V lost 0 bases, J lost 8 bases, and 14 bases lay in between. Germline CDR1 and CDR2: SGHRS and YFSETQ. The CDR3 sequence: CASSLGAGNGGYTF. The CDR3 DNA is TGCGCCAGCAGCTTGGGGGCAGGGAATGGGGGCTACACCTTC.

The rearrangement joins TRBV2 to TRBJ2-7; TRBD2 aligns across 7 bases. Germline V gene data show CDR1 as SNHLY and CDR2 as FYNNEI. There are 13 residues in the CDR3. V lost 5 bases to trimming and J lost 3 bases; unmatched junction nucleotides: 4. As DNA, the CDR3 is TGTGCCAGCAGTTTGGGACTACACTACGAGCAGTACTTC. Protein: CASSLGLHYEQYF.

The rearrangement uses TRBV27 and TRBJ1-2; 8 nucleotides line up with TRBD1. J was trimmed by 6 bases and V by 6 bases; bases with no gene match: 6. Germline V lookup: CDR1 MNHEY, CDR2 SMNVEV (reference sequence). The CDR3 sequence is 13 residues long. Here the CDR3 reads CASRVQGADGYTF. The CDR3 nucleotides read TGTGCCAGCAGGGTCCAGGGGGCTGATGGCTACACCTTC.

The rearrangement uses TRBV29-1 and TRBJ1-3; no clear D gene. The CDR3 loop spans 16 amino acids. Germline CDR1 SQVTM, CDR2 ANQGSEA. Trimming cost V 6 bases and J 4 bases, with 22 bases left between them. The CDR3 bases are TGCAGCGTCCTGTGGCCGACCGGAGCAAGGGGAAACACCATATATTTT. Amino acids: CSVLWPTGARGNTIYF.

V is TRBV27 and J is TRBJ2-2, with a possible D match to TRBD2 (6 bases). Germline V CDR1 and CDR2: MNHEY, SMNVEV (reference sequence). Trimming stripped 3 bases from V and 0 bases from J, with 20 bases between. The CDR3 loop spans 19 amino acids. The CDR3, as DNA: TGTGCCAGCAGTTTGAGGGCCCTAGCGTACAGTGCGAACACCGGGGAGCTGTTTTTT. Residues: CASSLRALAYSANTGELFF.

CDR3 sequence: CASSLQGVGYNSPLHF. CDR3 sequence (DNA): TGTGCCAGCAGCCTACAGGGGGTGGGCTATAATTCACCCCTCCACTTT. The rearrangement uses TRBV2 and TRBJ1-6, with TRBD1 matching over 8 bases. Germline CDR1 and CDR2: SNHLY and FYNNEI. Trimming cost V 6 bases and J 3 bases; bases outside gene matches: 7. This CDR3 is built from 16 residues. Full variable domain (missing parts from reference TRBV2 and TRBJ1-6): EPEVTQTPSHQVTQMGQEVILRCVPISNHLYFYWYRQILGQKVEFLVSFYNNEISEKSEIFDDQFSVERPDGSNFTLKIRSTKLEDSAMYFCASSLQGVGYNSPLHFGNGTRLTVT.

This clone was recorded a few times. This chain uses TRBV10-3 with TRBJ2-2; no definite D call. CDR3 size: 12 residues. Trimming took off 11 bases at V and 7 bases at J, with 14 bases between the two ends. The germline V gene encodes CDR1 ENHRY and CDR2 SYGVKD. For the CDR3, the DNA is TGTGCCTCCAATCAGGCTGGCGGGGAGCTGTTTTTT. Translation gives CASNQAGGELFF.

This chain connects TRBV25-1 to TRBJ1-1, with TRBD1 matching over 7 bases. The CDR3 contains 15 residues. CDR1 is MGHDK, CDR2 SYGVNS, per germline. V lost 3 bases to trimming and J lost 2 bases; unmatched junction nucleotides: 6. For the CDR3, the DNA is TGTGCCAGCAGTGACCCCCGACAGGGCAACACTGAAGCTTTCTTT. This codes for CASSDPRQGNTEAFF.

The V call is TRBV29-1, the J call TRBJ1-2; D remains unclear. Germline V CDR1 and CDR2: SQVTM, ANQGSEA. This CDR3 is built from 15 residues. Trimming shortened V by 3 bases and J by 8 bases, and 22 bases separated the two germline ends. The CDR3 sequence: CSVEDSRDIGRGYTF. The CDR3 DNA sequence: TGCAGCGTTGAGGACTCCCGAGACATCGGTAGGGGCTACACCTTC.

The V gene is TRBV5-1, the J gene TRBJ2-1; the D gene is possibly TRBD1 (5 bases). Germline V CDR1 and CDR2: SGHRS, YFSETQ. V was shortened by 4 bases and J by 2 bases, with 10 bases between the two germline ends. The CDR3 has 14 residues. The CDR3 coding sequence is TGCGCCAGCAGCCCACAGGACACCTACAATGAGCAGTTCTTC. As protein: CASSPQDTYNEQFF.

J is TRBJ2-7 and V is TRBV7-8, with D unresolved. The CDR3 has 13 amino acids. Germline CDR1 is SGHVS and CDR2 is FQNEAQ. Trimming took off 5 bases at V and 2 bases at J, with 10 bases between the two ends. The CDR3 region is CASSPGPAYEQYF. In DNA, the CDR3 is TGTGCCAGCAGCCCTGGCCCAGCCTACGAGCAGTACTTC.

CDR3 sequence: CASSIAGSLFRADTQYF. The CDR3 bases are TGTGCCAGTAGTATTGCCGGGAGTCTCTTCAGGGCAGATACGCAGTATTTT. The V call is TRBV19, the J call TRBJ2-3, with a weak D call TRBD2 (6 bases). The CDR3 extends over 17 amino acids. The germline V and J ends were trimmed by 3 bases and 4 bases, with 20 bases remaining between them. Germline V gene lookup returns CDR1 LNHDA and CDR2 SQIVND (reference sequence).